This TCR beta chain was identified during a study of blood T cell repertoires in COVID-19. TCRdb keeps only in-frame clones here, not all; method: immunoSEQ multiplex PCR. The table shows 150,000 to 250,000 clones, with about four fifths occurring only once. The CDR3 has 13 residues. CDR1 SGHNT and CDR2 YYREEE come from the germline V gene (reference sequence). Trimming removed 0 bases from V and 8 bases from J, with 9 bases in between. The clonotype was recovered from a woman in her forties with COVID-19, enrolled during active disease. The source material was peripheral blood. The chain combines TRBV5-4 with TRBJ2-1; D may be TRBD1 (5 bases). In DNA form, the CDR3 reads TGTGCCAGCAGCTTGGAGGGGTTCGATGAGCAGTTCTTC. Residues: CASSLEGFDEQFF. Full variable domain (outside the CDR3, taken from reference TRBV5-4 and TRBJ2-1): ETGVTQSPTHLIKTRGQQVTLRCSSQSGHNTVSWYQQALGQGPQFIFQYYREEENGRGNFPPRFSGLQFPNYSSELNVNALELDDSALYLCASSLEGFDEQFFGPGTRLTVL.